Listed below are T cell receptor beta chains from one sample, sequenced in a study of T cell repertoires in cytomegalovirus infection. A single record per CDR3 protein comes from TCRdb applying MiXCR to the reads. The table shows fewer than 350,000 distinct CDR3 sequences, with 25% to 35% occurring only once. The antigens for these receptors are not known. Sequencing used cultured PBMCs, obtained from culture after CMV antigen stimulation. These TCRs come from a human donor in good health (CMV status not recorded). Some clones in this sample may be carry-over from other donors' samples. Each CDR3 is given without its conserved first and last residue.

CDR3	V	J
ASSYPGQGDRGYT	TRBV6-2/TRBV6-3	TRBJ1-2
ASSRLVGAGELF	TRBV7-8	TRBJ2-2
ASSPPGTGETDTQY	TRBV4-2	TRBJ2-3
ASSYATGAQETQY	TRBV7-2	TRBJ2-5
ASSLRLASPNEQF	TRBV27	TRBJ2-1
ASSFASLNTEAF	TRBV7-8	TRBJ1-1
SASSTSGMGNEQF	TRBV20-1	TRBJ2-1
ASSAKSGTGVYGYT	TRBV7-2	TRBJ1-2
SASNTEAF	TRBV29-1	TRBJ1-1
ASSPRDRESFNEKLF	TRBV18	TRBJ1-4
ASSLGRGRDNEQF	TRBV7-6	TRBJ2-1
ASSQRGQVQETQY	TRBV2	TRBJ2-5
ASSPQSGRALRDTQY	TRBV4-1	TRBJ2-3
ASWDRVNQPQH	TRBV6-1	TRBJ1-5
TSSLQGYTEAF	TRBV5-1	TRBJ1-1
SARDWGQVNSPLH	TRBV20-1	TRBJ1-6
ASSYSSGQGYEQY	TRBV6-5	TRBJ2-7
ASSLARGGGEEKLV	TRBV7-6	TRBJ1-4
AIRPGTGTYEQY	TRBV10-3	TRBJ2-7
ASSPNLRDTGELF	TRBV6-8	TRBJ2-2
AISESLAGIGETQY	TRBV10-3	TRBJ2-5
ASSSREEVAEAF	TRBV7-3	TRBJ1-1
SARDILLDEQF	TRBV20-1	TRBJ2-1
ASSFLPTEAF	TRBV12-3/TRBV12-4	TRBJ1-1
ASSPGYEGATEAF	TRBV18	TRBJ1-1
ATKIGGRVGTEAF	TRBV6-5	TRBJ1-1
ASSFRGLAGIRGYEQY	TRBV28	TRBJ2-7
ASSIVGPQETQY	TRBV19	TRBJ2-5
ASSPWTSGGMLSSYNEQF	TRBV12-3/TRBV12-4	TRBJ2-1
SAGEPRTGGVDTQY	TRBV20-1	TRBJ2-3
SARGVIYEQY	TRBV20-1	TRBJ2-7